Each of the 16 T cell receptor beta chains below was sequenced from the same sample in a study of PD-1 blockade in classical Hodgkin lymphoma. Every patient relapsed after autologous stem cell transplantation, and brentuximab vedotin exposure varied. Data came from immunoSEQ multiplex PCR; TCRdb stores just in-frame clones and leaves some out. Of approximately 10,000 clones in the sample, about 94% were seen once. The starting material was peripheral blood mononuclear cells (PBMCs), obtained at baseline. The source of these receptors is a human donor with classical Hodgkin lymphoma.

V and J are TRBV15 and TRBJ2-5; D gene ambiguous. The better agreement between TRBJ2-7 and the DNA end casts doubt on the J call. Germline values: CDR1 LNHNV, CDR2 YYDKDF (reference sequence). There are 16 residues in the CDR3. CDR3 DNA: TGTGCCACCAGCAGAGCCCCATACAAGAAAGCCTACGAGCAGTACTTC. As protein: CATSRAPYKKAYEQYF.

J is TRBJ1-5 and V is TRBV19; D unclear. The V end lost 2 bases, the J end lost 11 bases, and 13 bases lay between the germline ends. Per the germline V gene, CDR1 is LNHDA and CDR2 is SQIVND (reference sequence). The CDR3 contains 13 residues. Written as DNA, the CDR3 is TGTGCCAGTAGTATAAAACTCAGTAGGGCCCAGCATTTT. Protein: CASSIKLSRAQHF.

The gene calls are TRBV30 and TRBJ2-7, with TRBD1 as a possible D gene (5 bases). CDR1 and CDR2 from the germline V gene are GTSNPN and SVGIG (reference sequence). The CDR3 spans 16 residues. The V end lost 4 bases, the J end lost 5 bases, and 24 bases lay between the germline ends. CDR3 residues: CAWKVRTWDSRNEQYF. Written as DNA, the CDR3 is TGTGCCTGGAAAGTGAGGACATGGGATTCGAGAAACGAGCAGTACTTC.

V is TRBV7-6 and J is TRBJ2-1; 11 nucleotides line up with TRBD2. V lost 7 bases to trimming and J lost 7 bases; unmatched junction nucleotides: 9. The CDR3 consists of 15 residues. Germline CDR1 and CDR2: SGHVS and FNYEAQ. The DNA for the CDR3 is TGTGCCAGCACCCTCGGGGCTAGCGGGAGGAATGAGCAGTTCTTC. It is translated as CASTLGASGRNEQFF.

The rearrangement joins TRBV19 to TRBJ2-3; 10 bases fit TRBD2. Trimming took 11 bases from V and 0 from J; bases not matched to a gene: 8. CDR1 and CDR2 from the germline V gene are LNHDA and SQIVND (reference sequence). The CDR3 has 15 residues. CDR3 sequence: CASTTSGTSTDTQYF. CDR3 sequence (DNA): TGTGCCTCTACCACTAGCGGGACAAGCACAGATACGCAGTATTTT. Complete variable domain (other parts from reference TRBV19 and TRBJ2-3): DGGITQSPKYLFRKEGQNVTLSCEQNLNHDAMYWYRQDPGQGLRLIYYSQIVNDFQKGDIAEGYSVSREKKESFPLTVTSAQKNPTAFYLCASTTSGTSTDTQYFGPGTRLTVL.

V usage is TRBV5-1 and J usage is TRBJ1-1, with D unresolved. The CDR3 has 15 residues. Germline V gene lookup returns CDR1 SGHRS and CDR2 YFSETQ. V gave up 0 bases and J gave up 2 bases, with 11 bases separating them. This CDR3 reads CASSLGVGSNTEAFF. The CDR3 DNA reads TGCGCCAGCAGCTTGGGCGTGGGGTCAAACACTGAAGCTTTCTTT.

The V call is TRBV7-2, the J call TRBJ1-4; 7 nucleotides line up with TRBD1. The CDR3 sequence is 14 residues long. The V gene end was trimmed by 5 bases and the J gene end by 7 bases; junction bases not matched to a gene: 7. Per germline, CDR1 SGHTA and CDR2 FQGNSA. The CDR3 DNA is TGTGCCAGCAGCCCGGACAGGCTTAGTGAAAAACTGTTTTTT. Encoded protein: CASSPDRLSEKLFF.

The chain combines TRBV12-5 with TRBJ2-1, with D unclear. Trimming cost V 1 base and J 5 bases, with 9 bases left between them. Germline V gives CDR1 LGHNT, CDR2 FRNRAP. This CDR3 comprises 14 residues. CDR3 sequence reads: CASGLGFPNNEQFF. The CDR3 nucleotides read TGTGCTAGTGGTTTGGGTTTCCCAAACAATGAGCAGTTCTTC. The variable domain in full, with the rest retrieved from reference TRBV12-5 and TRBJ2-1, is DARVTQTPRHKVTEMGQEVTMRCQPILGHNTVFWYRQTMMQGLELLAYFRNRAPLDDSGMPKDRFSAEMPDATLATLKIQPSEPRDSAVYFCASGLGFPNNEQFFGPGTRLTVL.

The chain has TRBV6-1 and TRBJ2-7; 11 nucleotides match TRBD2. Germline trimming cut 4 bases from V and 4 bases from J; bases unmatched to any gene: 12. Germline V CDR1 and CDR2: MNHNS, SASEGT. The CDR3 is 17 residues long. DNA of the CDR3: TGTGCCAGCAGTGGTATGGGACTAGCGGTGATCGGTTACGAGCAGTACTTC. It translates to CASSGMGLAVIGYEQYF.

The chain joins TRBV23-1 to TRBJ2-6; TRBD2 might be the D (5 bases). TRBV23-1 falls under the ORF class, with uncertain function. This CDR3 has 13 residues. The V gene lost 7 bases and the J gene lost 3 bases, with 7 bases spanning the gap. This CDR3 is CASTGFGANVLTF. Written as DNA, the CDR3 is TGCGCCAGCACGGGATTTGGGGCCAACGTCCTGACTTTC.

J is TRBJ2-2 and V is TRBV29-1; tentative D call: TRBD2 (6 bases). Germline lookup yields CDR1 SQVTM and CDR2 ANQGSEA. CDR3 length equals 15 residues. V was clipped by 7 bases and J by 1 base, with 16 bases between them. CDR3 region: CSAELWGVNTGELFF. The CDR3 DNA reads TGCAGCGCCGAGCTTTGGGGGGTGAACACCGGGGAGCTGTTTTTT.

The rearrangement uses TRBV18 and TRBJ2-3; no firm D call. Germline CDR1 is KGHSH and CDR2 is LQKENI. The CDR3 has 14 amino acids. The ends were cut back, 0 bases at V and 0 bases at J, with 4 bases in the middle. CDR3 nucleotides: TGTGCCAGCTCACCACCCTCTAGCACAGATACGCAGTATTTT. The encoded protein is CASSPPSSTDTQYF.

V usage is TRBV29-1 and J usage is TRBJ1-4; TRBD1 aligns across 7 bases. V gave up 3 bases and J gave up 8 bases; unmatched junction bases: 0. The length of the CDR3 is 11 residues. The germline V gene encodes CDR1 SQVTM and CDR2 ANQGSEA. This CDR3 is CSVEDREKLFF. CDR3 DNA: TGCAGCGTTGAGGACAGGGAAAAACTGTTTTTT.

The chain joins TRBV14 to TRBJ2-3; either TRBD1 or TRBD2 may supply D (5 bases each). This CDR3 has 15 amino acids. CDR1 SGHDN and CDR2 FVKESK come from the germline V gene. Trimming took off 1 base at V and 7 bases at J, with 15 bases between the two ends. CDR3 bases: TGTGCCAGCAGCCAAGTATCAGCAGGGACGAATACGCAGTATTTT. It encodes CASSQVSAGTNTQYF.

V gene TRBV4-1 combines with J gene TRBJ2-1; no definite D call. The CDR3 contains 16 residues. From germline, CDR1 is MGHRA and CDR2 YSYEKL. The ends were cut back, 3 bases at V and 0 bases at J, with 12 bases in the middle. The CDR3 sequence: CASSQEDSSSYNEQFF. The DNA for the CDR3 is TGCGCCAGCAGCCAGGAAGACTCTAGCTCCTACAATGAGCAGTTCTTC.

V usage is TRBV12-1 and J usage is TRBJ2-7; TRBD1 is the table's D call and was not checked against the DNA. TRBV12-1 is a pseudogene. CDR3 length: 14 amino acids. In nucleotides, the CDR3 is TGTGCCAGCAGCTGCCGGACAGGGAATTTTGAGCAGTACTTC. This encodes CASSCRTGNFEQYF.